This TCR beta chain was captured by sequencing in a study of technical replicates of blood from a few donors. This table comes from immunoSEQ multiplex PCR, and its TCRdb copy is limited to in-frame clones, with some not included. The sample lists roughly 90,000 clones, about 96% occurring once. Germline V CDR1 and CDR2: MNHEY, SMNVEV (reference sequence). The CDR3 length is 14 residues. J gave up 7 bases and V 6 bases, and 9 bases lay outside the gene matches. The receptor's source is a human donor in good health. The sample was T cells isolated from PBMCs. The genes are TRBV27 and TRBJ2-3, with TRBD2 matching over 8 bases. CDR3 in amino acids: CASSPGGGLNTQYF. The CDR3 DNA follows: TGTGCCAGCAGCCCCGGGGGGGGGCTAAATACGCAGTATTTT.